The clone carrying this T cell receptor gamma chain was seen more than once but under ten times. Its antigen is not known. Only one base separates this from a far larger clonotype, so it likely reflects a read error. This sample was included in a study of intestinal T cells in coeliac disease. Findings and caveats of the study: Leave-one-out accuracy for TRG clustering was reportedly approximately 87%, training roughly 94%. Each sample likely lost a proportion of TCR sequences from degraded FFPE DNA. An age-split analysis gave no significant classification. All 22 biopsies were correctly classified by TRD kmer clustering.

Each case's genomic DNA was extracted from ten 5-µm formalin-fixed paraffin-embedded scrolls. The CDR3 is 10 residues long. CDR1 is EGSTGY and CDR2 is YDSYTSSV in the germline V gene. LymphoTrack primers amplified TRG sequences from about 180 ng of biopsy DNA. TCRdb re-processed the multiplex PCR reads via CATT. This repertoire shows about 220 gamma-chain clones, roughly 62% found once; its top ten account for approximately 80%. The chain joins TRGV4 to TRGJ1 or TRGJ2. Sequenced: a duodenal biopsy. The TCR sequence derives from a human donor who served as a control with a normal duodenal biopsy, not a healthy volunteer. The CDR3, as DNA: TGTGCCACCTGGGATTATAAGAAACTCTTC. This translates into CATWDYKKLF.